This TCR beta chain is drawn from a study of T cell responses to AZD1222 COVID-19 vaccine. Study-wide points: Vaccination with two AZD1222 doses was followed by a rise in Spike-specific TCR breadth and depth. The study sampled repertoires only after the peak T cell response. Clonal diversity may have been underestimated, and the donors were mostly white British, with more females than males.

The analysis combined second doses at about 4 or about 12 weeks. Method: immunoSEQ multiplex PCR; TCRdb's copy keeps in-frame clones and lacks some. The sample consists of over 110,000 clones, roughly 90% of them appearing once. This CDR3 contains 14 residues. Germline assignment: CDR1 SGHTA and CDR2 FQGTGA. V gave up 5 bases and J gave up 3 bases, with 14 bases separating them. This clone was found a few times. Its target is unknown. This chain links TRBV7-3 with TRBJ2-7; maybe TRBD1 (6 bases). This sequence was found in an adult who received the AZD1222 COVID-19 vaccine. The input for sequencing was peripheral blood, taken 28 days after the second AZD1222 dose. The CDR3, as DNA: TGTGCCAGCAGCCCAAGCGGCAGGGGCTACGAGCAGTACTTC. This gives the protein CASSPSGRGYEQYF.